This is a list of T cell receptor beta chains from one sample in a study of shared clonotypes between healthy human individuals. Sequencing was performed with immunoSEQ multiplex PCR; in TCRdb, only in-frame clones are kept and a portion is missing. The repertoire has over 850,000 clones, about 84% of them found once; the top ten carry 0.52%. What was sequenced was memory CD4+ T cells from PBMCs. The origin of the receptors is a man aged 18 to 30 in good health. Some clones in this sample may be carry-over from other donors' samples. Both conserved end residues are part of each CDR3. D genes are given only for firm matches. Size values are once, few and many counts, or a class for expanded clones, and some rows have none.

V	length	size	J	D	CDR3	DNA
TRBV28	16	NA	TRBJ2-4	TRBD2	CASTPWTRRAKNIQYF	TGTGCCAGCACCCCTTGGACTAGGAGAGCCAAAAACATTCAGTACTTC
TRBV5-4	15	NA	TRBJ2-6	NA	CASSLQVSGANVLTF	TGTGCCAGCAGCTTACAGGTCTCTGGGGCCAACGTCCTGACTTTC
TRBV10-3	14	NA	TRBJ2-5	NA	CAISESGGVETQYF	TGTGCCATCAGTGAGTCAGGGGGGGTAGAGACCCAGTACTTC
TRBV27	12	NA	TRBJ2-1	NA	CASRLSYNEQFF	TGTGCCAGCAGACTCAGCTACAATGAGCAGTTCTTC
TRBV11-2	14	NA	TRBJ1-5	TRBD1	CASSFSGGNQPQHF	TGTGCCAGCAGCTTTTCAGGGGGGAATCAGCCCCAGCATTTT
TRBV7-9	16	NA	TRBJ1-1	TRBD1	CASSLETEGADTEAFF	TGTGCCAGCAGCTTAGAGACTGAGGGGGCGGACACTGAAGCTTTCTTT
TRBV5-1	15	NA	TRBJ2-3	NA	CASSLGRGQADTQYF	TGCGCCAGCAGCTTGGGGAGGGGGCAAGCAGATACGCAGTATTTT
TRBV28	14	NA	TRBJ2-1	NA	CASNVGLFYNEQFF	TGTGCCAGCAATGTAGGGTTGTTCTACAATGAGCAGTTCTTC
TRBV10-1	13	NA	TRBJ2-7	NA	CASRGSKFYEQYF	TGCGCCAGCAGGGGGAGTAAATTCTACGAGCAGTACTTC
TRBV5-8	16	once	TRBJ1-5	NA	CASSLFRTAVNQPQHF	TGTGCCAGCAGCTTGTTCCGGACAGCAGTTAATCAGCCCCAGCATTTT
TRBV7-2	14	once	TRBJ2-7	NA	CASSRGMLVAEQYF	TGTGCCAGCAGCCGCGGGATGCTAGTGGCCGAGCAGTACTTC
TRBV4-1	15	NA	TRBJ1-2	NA	CASSQFPRQGVRYTF	TGTGCCAGCAGCCAATTCCCTAGGCAGGGAGTACGCTACACCTTC
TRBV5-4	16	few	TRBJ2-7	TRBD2	CASSLVLAGGSYEQYF	TGTGCCAGCAGCTTGGTACTAGCGGGAGGATCCTACGAGCAGTACTTC
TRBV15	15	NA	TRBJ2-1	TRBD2	CATSRLAGGRVGQFF	TGTGCCACCAGCAGACTAGCGGGAGGGAGAGTGGGGCAGTTCTTC
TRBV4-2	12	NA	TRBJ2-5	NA	CASSQVWGAQYF	TGTGCCAGCAGCCAAGTCTGGGGGGCCCAGTACTTC
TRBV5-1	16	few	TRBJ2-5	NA	CASSLGLGNAQETQYF	TGCGCCAGCAGCTTGGGACTAGGAAACGCTCAAGAGACCCAGTACTTC
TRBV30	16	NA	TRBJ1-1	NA	CAWSVRTGRMNTEAFF	TGTGCCTGGAGTGTACGCACAGGGCGTATGAACACTGAAGCTTTCTTT
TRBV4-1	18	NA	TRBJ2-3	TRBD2	CASSQEWPASGRKDTQYF	TGCGCCAGCAGCCAAGAATGGCCGGCTAGCGGGAGAAAGGATACGCAGTATTTT
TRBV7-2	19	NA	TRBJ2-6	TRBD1	CASSAHPGQGSSGANVLTF	TGTGCCAGCAGCGCTCATCCGGGACAGGGTTCGTCCGGGGCCAACGTCCTGACTTTC
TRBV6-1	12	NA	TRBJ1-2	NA	CASTIYRAGYTF	TGTGCCAGCACGATTTACAGGGCTGGCTACACCTTC
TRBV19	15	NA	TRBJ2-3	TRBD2	CASTPGTSRRDTQYF	TGTGCCAGTACCCCCGGGACTAGTCGCCGAGATACGCAGTATTTT
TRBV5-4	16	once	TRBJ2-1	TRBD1	CASSSQRGTGGSEQFF	TGTGCCAGCAGCTCACAACGCGGGACAGGGGGCAGTGAGCAGTTCTTC
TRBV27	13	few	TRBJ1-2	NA	CASSFRTGVGYTF	TGTGCCAGCAGTTTCAGAACAGGCGTCGGCTACACCTTC
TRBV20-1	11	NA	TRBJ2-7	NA	CSAPGVDEQYF	TGCAGTGCTCCTGGGGTCGACGAGCAGTACTTC
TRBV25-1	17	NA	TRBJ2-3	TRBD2	CASSELRGRTSTDTQYF	TGTGCCAGCAGTGAATTACGCGGGAGAACCAGCACAGATACGCAGTATTTT
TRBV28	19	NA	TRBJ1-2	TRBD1	CASSQSAGGGGRVVYGYTF	TGTGCCAGCAGCCAGTCGGCGGGGGGAGGGGGCCGAGTCGTTTATGGCTACACCTTC
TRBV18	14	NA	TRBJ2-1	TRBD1	CASSPLGQVNEQFF	TGTGCCAGCTCACCCCTCGGACAGGTCAATGAGCAGTTCTTC
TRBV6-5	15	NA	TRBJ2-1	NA	CASSPGGGVDNEQFF	TGTGCCAGCAGCCCAGGGGGAGGCGTCGACAATGAGCAGTTCTTC
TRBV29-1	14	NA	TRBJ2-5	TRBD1	CSVVGTGGGETQYF	TGCAGCGTAGTCGGGACAGGGGGCGGAGAGACCCAGTACTTC
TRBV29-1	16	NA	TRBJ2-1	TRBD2	CSVGGLGTSVTNEQFF	TGCAGCGTGGGGGGGCTTGGGACTAGCGTTACGAATGAGCAGTTCTTC
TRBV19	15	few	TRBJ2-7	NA	CASSPQGQGPYEQYF	TGTGCCAGTAGTCCCCAGGGTCAGGGACCCTACGAGCAGTACTTC
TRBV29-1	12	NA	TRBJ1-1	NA	CSVLQGGTEAFF	TGCAGCGTTCTTCAGGGAGGCACTGAAGCTTTCTTT
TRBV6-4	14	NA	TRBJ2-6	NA	CASSWGSGANVLTF	TGTGCCAGCAGTTGGGGCTCTGGGGCCAACGTCCTGACTTTC
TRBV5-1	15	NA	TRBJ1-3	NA	CASSLGAGSGNTIYF	TGCGCCAGCAGCTTGGGGGCAGGATCTGGAAACACCATATATTTT
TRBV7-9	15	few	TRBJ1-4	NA	CASSNGARGSEKLFF	TGTGCCAGCAGCAACGGAGCAAGGGGATCTGAAAAACTGTTTTTT
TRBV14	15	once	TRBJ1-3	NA	CASSQGTASGNTIYF	TGTGCCAGCAGCCAAGGAACGGCTTCTGGAAACACCATATATTTT
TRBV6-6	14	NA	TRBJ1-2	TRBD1	CASSPGGFNYGYTF	TGTGCCAGCAGTCCAGGGGGGTTTAACTATGGCTACACCTTC
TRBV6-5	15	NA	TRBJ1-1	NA	CASSYSPVMNTEAFF	TGTGCCAGCAGTTACTCCCCGGTCATGAACACTGAAGCTTTCTTT
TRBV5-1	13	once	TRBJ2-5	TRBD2	CASSLAGVETQYF	TGCGCCAGCAGCCTAGCGGGAGTAGAGACCCAGTACTTC
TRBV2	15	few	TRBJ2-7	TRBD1	CASLGIWTGYYEQYF	TGTGCCAGCCTCGGTATTTGGACAGGGTACTACGAGCAGTACTTC
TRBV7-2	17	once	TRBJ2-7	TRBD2	CASSLDFPLAGAYEQYF	TGTGCCAGCAGCTTAGATTTCCCACTAGCGGGAGCGTACGAGCAGTACTTC
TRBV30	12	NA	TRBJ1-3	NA	CASTTVGNTIYF	TGTGCCTCGACGACTGTGGGAAACACCATATATTTT
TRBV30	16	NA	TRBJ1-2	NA	CAWTPGGSARGNGYTF	TGTGCCTGGACCCCCGGGGGTAGCGCGCGAGGGAATGGCTACACCTTC
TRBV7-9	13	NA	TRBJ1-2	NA	CASSVDGLRGYTF	TGTGCCAGCAGCGTGGACGGGCTTCGGGGCTACACCTTC